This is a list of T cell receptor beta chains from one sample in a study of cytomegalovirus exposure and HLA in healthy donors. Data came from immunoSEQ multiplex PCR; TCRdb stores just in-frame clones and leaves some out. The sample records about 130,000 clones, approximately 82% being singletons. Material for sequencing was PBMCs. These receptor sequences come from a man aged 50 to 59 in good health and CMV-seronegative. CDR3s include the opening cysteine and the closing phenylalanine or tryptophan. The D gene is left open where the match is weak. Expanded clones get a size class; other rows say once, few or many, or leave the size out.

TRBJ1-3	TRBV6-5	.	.	CASSLHPGNSGNTIYF	TGTGCCAGCAGTTTACATCCGGGGAACTCTGGAAACACCATATATTTT
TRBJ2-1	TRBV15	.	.	CATSSRDYNEQFF	TGTGCCACCAGCAGTCGGGATTACAATGAGCAGTTCTTC
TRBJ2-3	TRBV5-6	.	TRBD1	CASSTRQGTDTQYF	TGTGCCAGCAGCACCAGACAGGGGACAGATACGCAGTATTTT
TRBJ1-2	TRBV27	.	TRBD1	CASSWTGTGAGGGYGYTF	TGTGCCAGCAGTTGGACAGGGACAGGGGCCGGGGGAGGCTATGGCTACACCTTC
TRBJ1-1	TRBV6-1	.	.	CASSERRANLNTEAFF	TGTGCCAGCAGTGAACGGAGGGCAAATTTGAACACTGAAGCTTTCTTT
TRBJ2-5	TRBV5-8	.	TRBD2	CASSLGKGGGGQETQYF	TGTGCCAGCAGCTTGGGGAAAGGCGGGGGGGGACAAGAGACCCAGTACTTC
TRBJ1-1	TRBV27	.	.	CASPGAMNTEAFF	TGTGCCAGCCCAGGGGCCATGAACACTGAAGCTTTCTTT
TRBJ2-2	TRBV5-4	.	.	CASSLGGQGTGELFF	TGTGCCAGCAGTCTCGGAGGGCAGGGCACCGGGGAGCTGTTTTTT
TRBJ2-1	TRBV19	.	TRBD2	CASSLGGFDEQFF	TGTGCCAGTAGTCTGGGAGGGTTCGATGAGCAGTTCTTC
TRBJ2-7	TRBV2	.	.	CASSTQRTYEQYF	TGTGCCAGCAGCACACAACGGACTTACGAGCAGTACTTC
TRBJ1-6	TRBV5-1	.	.	CASSLGLFDSPLHF	TGCGCCAGCAGCCTGGGACTTTTTGATTCACCCCTCCACTTT
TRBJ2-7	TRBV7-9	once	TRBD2	CASSLGGSGASSYEQYF	TGTGCCAGCAGCTTAGGAGGTAGCGGGGCTAGCTCCTACGAGCAGTACTTC